This TCR beta chain is drawn from a study of T cell responses to AZD1222 COVID-19 vaccine. Study in general: Samples with a second dose at about 4 or about 12 weeks were pooled together. Study-wide results and caveats: The study sampled repertoires only after the peak T cell response. Reports indicate that nearly half of spike-specific TCRs are directed at unmutated variant regions.

Sequenced by immunoSEQ multiplex PCR; TCRdb stores in-frame clones only, minus some. Here the sample spans approximately 92,000 clones, nearly 90% being singletons. As for this clone: Its specificity is not known.

Germline CDR1 reads LGHNA; CDR2 reads YNFKEQ. Deletions cut 0 bases from V and 7 bases from J, with 16 bases between. The CDR3 runs to 16 residues. This chain connects TRBV4-2 to TRBJ2-1, with TRBD2 as a possible D gene (5 bases). The receptor was isolated from an adult in good health. The source material was peripheral blood, sampled on day 0 of AZD1222 vaccination. The CDR3 here is CASSQDWAGRGNEQFF. The CDR3 nucleotides are TGTGCCAGCAGCCAAGATTGGGCCGGTCGAGGGAATGAGCAGTTCTTC.